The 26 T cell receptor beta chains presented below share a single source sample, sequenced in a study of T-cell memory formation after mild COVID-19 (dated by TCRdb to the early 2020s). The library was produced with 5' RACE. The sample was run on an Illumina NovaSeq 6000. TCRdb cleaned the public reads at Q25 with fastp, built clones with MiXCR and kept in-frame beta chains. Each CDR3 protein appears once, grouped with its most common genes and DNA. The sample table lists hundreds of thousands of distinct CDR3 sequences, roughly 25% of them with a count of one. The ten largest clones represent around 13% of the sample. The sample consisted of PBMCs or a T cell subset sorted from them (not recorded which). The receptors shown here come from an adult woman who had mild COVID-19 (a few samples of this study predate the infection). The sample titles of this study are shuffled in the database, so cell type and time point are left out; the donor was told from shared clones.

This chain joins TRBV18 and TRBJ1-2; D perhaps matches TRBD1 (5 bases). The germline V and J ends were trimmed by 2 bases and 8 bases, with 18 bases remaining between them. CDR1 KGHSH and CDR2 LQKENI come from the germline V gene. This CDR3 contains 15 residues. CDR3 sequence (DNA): TGTGCCAGCTCACCAGTCCTCCGGGACGGCGAAGGCTACACCTTC. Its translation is CASSPVLRDGEGYTF.

CDR3 in amino acids: CASSLRPSGANVLTF. The CDR3 bases are TGTGCCAGCAGTTTAAGGCCCTCTGGGGCCAACGTCCTGACTTTC. J is TRBJ2-6 and V is TRBV27; D gene unclear. CDR3 size: 15 residues. Trimming removed 2 bases at V and 0 bases at J, with 5 bases between. Germline lookup yields CDR1 MNHEY and CDR2 SMNVEV (reference sequence).

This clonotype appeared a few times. The CDR3 loop reads CASRNGQLNTEAFF. CDR3 sequence (DNA): TGTGCCAGTAGAAATGGACAGCTGAACACTGAAGCTTTCTTT. V and J are TRBV19 and TRBJ1-1, with D possibly being TRBD1 (6 bases). Trimming stripped 6 bases from V and 0 bases from J, with 11 bases between. This CDR3 is 14 amino acids long. CDR1 LNHDA and CDR2 SQIVND come from the germline V gene (reference sequence).

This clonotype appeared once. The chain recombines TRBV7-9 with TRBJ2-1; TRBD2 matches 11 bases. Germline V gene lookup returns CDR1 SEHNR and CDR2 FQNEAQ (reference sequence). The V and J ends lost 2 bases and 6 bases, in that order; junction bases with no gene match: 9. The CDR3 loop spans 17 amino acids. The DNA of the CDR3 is TGTGCCAGCAGCTTAAGACTAGCGGGAATCGCCCGCAATGAGCAGTTCTTC. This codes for CASSLRLAGIARNEQFF.

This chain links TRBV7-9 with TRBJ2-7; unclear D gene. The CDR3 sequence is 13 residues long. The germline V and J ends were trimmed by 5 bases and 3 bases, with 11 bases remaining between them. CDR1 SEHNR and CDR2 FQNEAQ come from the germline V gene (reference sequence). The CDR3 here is CASSKDAGYEQYF. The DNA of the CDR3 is TGTGCCAGCAGCAAGGACGCCGGCTACGAGCAGTACTTC.

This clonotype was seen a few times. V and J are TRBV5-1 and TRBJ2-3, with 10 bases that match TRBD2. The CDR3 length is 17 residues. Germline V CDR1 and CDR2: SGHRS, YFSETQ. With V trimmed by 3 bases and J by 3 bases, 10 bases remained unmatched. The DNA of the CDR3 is TGCGCCAGCAGCTGGAGCCCCTCTAGCGGGAGTACAGATACGCAGTATTTT. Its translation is CASSWSPSSGSTDTQYF.

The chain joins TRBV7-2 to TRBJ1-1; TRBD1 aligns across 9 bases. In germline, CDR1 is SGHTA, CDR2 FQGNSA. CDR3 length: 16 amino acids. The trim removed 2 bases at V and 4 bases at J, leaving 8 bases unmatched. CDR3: CASSLRHRGRGTEAFF. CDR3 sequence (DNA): TGTGCCAGCAGCTTAAGACACAGGGGGCGCGGCACTGAAGCTTTCTTT.

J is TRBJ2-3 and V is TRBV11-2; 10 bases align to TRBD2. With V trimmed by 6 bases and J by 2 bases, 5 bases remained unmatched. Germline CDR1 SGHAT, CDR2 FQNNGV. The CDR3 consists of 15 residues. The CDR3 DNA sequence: TGTGCCAGCAGTCATAGCGGGGGGCTCACAGATACGCAGTATTTT. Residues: CASSHSGGLTDTQYF.

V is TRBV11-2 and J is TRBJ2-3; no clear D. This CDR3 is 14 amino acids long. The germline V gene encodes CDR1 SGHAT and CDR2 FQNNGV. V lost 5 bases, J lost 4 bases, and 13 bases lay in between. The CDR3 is CASSQKSGADTQYF. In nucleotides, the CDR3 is TGTGCCAGCAGCCAGAAGAGTGGGGCAGATACGCAGTATTTT.

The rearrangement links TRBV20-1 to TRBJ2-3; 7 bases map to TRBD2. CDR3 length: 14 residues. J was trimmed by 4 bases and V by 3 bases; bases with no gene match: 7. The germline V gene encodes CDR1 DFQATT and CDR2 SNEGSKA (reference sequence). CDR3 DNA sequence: TGCAGTGCTAGTCCGGGCGGGGGTCCAGATACGCAGTATTTT. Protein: CSASPGGGPDTQYF.

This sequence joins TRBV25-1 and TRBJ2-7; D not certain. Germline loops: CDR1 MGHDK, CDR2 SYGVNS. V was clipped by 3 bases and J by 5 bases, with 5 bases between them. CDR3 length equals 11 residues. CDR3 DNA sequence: TGTGCCAGCAGTGATTTCCACGAGCAGTACTTC. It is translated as CASSDFHEQYF.

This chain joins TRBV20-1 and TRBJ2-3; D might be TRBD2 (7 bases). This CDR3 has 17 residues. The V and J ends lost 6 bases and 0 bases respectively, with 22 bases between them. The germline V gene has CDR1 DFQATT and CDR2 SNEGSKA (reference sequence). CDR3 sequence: CSATRGGRGGSTDTQYF. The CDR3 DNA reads TGCAGTGCCACTAGAGGCGGCAGGGGAGGGAGCACAGATACGCAGTATTTT.

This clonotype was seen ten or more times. The CDR3 loop reads CAWSVELAGPNEQFF. Written as DNA, the CDR3 is TGTGCCTGGAGTGTCGAACTAGCGGGGCCCAATGAGCAGTTCTTC. This chain joins TRBV30 and TRBJ2-1, with 10 bases aligning to TRBD2. The germline CDR1 and CDR2 sequences are GTSNPN and SVGIG (reference sequence). The J segment lost 6 bases and the V segment lost 0 bases, leaving 5 bases of the junction unmatched. The CDR3 extends over 15 amino acids.

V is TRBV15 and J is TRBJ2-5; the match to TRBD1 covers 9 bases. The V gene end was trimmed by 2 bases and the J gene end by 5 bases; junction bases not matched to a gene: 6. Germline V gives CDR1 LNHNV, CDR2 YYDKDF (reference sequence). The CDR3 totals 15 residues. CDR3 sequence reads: CATSRPGQGYETQYF. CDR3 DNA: TGTGCCACCAGCAGACCGGGACAGGGCTACGAGACCCAGTACTTC.

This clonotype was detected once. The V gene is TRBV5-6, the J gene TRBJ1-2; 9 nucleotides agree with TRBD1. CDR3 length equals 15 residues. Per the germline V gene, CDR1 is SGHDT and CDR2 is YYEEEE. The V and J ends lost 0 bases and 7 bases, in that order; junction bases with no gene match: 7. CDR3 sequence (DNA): TGTGCCAGCAGCTTGGGGACAGGGGTCTCGCGTGGCTACACCTTC. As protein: CASSLGTGVSRGYTF.

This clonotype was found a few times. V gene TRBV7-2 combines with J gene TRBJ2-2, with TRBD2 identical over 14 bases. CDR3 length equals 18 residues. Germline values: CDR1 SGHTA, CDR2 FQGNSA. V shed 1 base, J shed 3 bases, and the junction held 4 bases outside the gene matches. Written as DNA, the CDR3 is TGTGCCAGCAGCTTAGGACTAGCGGGAGGGCGGCACACCGGGGAGCTGTTTTTT. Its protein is CASSLGLAGGRHTGELFF.

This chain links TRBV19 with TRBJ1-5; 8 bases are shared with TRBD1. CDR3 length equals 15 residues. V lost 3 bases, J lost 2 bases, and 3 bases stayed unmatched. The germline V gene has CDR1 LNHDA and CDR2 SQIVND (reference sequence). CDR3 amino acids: CASSMWGQGNQPQHF. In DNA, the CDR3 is TGTGCCAGTAGTATGTGGGGACAGGGCAATCAGCCCCAGCATTTT.

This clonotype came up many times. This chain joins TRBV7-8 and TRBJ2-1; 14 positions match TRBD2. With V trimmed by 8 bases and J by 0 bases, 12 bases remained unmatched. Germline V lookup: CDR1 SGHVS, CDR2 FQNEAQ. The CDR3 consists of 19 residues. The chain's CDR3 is CASGGPGLAGATSYNEQFF. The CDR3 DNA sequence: TGTGCCAGCGGGGGCCCGGGACTAGCGGGAGCTACCTCCTACAATGAGCAGTTCTTC.

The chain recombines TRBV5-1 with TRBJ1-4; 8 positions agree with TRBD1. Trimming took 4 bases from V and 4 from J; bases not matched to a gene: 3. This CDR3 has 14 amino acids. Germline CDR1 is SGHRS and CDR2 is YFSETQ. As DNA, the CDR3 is TGCGCCAGCAGCCAGGGGGCCAGTAATGAAAAACTGTTTTTT. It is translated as CASSQGASNEKLFF.

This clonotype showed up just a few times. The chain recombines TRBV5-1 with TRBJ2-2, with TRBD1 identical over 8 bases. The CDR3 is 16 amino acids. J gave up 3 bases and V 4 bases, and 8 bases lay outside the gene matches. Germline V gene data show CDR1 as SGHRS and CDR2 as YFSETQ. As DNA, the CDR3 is TGCGCCAGCAGCAACTACCAGGGGGCGGACACCGGGGAGCTGTTTTTT. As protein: CASSNYQGADTGELFF.

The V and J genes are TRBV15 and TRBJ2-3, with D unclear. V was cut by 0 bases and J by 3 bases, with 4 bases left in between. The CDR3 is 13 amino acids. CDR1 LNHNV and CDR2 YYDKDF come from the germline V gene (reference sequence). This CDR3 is CATSREWTDTQYF. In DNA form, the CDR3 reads TGTGCCACCAGCAGAGAATGGACAGATACGCAGTATTTT.

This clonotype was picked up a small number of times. CDR3 region: CASRGTGAGWEQYF. The DNA for the CDR3 is TGTGCCAGCAGAGGGACAGGGGCCGGTTGGGAGCAGTACTTC. V is TRBV6-5 and J is TRBJ2-7; 10 bases match TRBD1. The CDR3 totals 14 residues. With 6 bases clipped from V and 7 bases from J, the junction kept 9 bases outside the gene matches. In germline, CDR1 is MNHEY, CDR2 SVGAGI.

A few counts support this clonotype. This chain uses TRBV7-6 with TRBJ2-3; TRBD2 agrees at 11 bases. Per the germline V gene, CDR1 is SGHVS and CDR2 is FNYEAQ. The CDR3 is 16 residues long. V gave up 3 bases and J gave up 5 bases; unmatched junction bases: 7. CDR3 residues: CASSLTLAGAGDTQYF. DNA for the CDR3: TGTGCCAGCAGCTTGACACTAGCGGGAGCTGGAGATACGCAGTATTTT.

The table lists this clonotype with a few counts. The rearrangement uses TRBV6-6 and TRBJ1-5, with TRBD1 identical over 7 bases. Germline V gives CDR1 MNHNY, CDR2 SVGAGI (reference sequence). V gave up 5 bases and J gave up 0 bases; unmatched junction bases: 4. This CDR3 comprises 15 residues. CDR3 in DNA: TGTGCCAGCAGTCCCGGACAGGTTAGCAATCAGCCCCAGCATTTT. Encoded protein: CASSPGQVSNQPQHF.

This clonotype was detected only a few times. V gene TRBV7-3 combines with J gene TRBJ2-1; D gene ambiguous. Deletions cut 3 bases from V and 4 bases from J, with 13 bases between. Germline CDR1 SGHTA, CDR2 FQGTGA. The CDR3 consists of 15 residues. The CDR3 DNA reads TGTGCCAGCAGCTTTTCCGGTTACGGTTACAATGAGCAGTTCTTC. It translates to CASSFSGYGYNEQFF.

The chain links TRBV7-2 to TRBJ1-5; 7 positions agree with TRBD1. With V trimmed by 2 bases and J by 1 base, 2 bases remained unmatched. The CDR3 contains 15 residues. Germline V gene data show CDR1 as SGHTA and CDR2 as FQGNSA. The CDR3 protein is CASSLKGASNQPQHF. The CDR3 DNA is TGTGCCAGCAGCTTAAAGGGGGCGAGCAATCAGCCCCAGCATTTT.